The text below deals with one TCR beta chain. This clone occurred a few times. There is no known antigen for this receptor. No clone much larger than this one lies a single base away; base qualities are absent. For CDR1 and CDR2, the germline V gene lists SGHDN and FVKESK. Including cysteine and phenylalanine, the CDR3 has 20 amino acids. Here the CDR3 DNA is all that survives: 60 bases in frame from base 1. For this chain, trimming is 4 bases at the V end and 2 bases at the J end, and the number of junction bases without a gene match is 16. Library construction relied on the immunoSEQ multiplex PCR assay. The multiplex PCR relied on a mix of 60 forward primers for TCR Vbeta segments and 13 reverse primers for TCR Jbeta segments. The CDR3 region of rearranged TCR beta genes was amplified from genomic DNA by a multiplex PCR assay. The Illumina HiSeq System was used to sequence the amplified TCR beta libraries as 87-base-pair reads. As for how the authors treated the data: In a later analysis, roughly 80 million unique TCR beta chains were counted across the roughly 670 repertoires, and about 10 million of these chains were shared by at least two donors. To remove PCR and sequencing errors, raw reads were error-corrected and collapsed into unique sequences using a nearest-neighbor algorithm that merged closely related sequences. V, D and J gene segments were assigned by aligning CDR3 sequences to IMGT reference sequences. For a sequence to be retained, at least a six-nucleotide match to both a V gene segment and a J gene segment was required. Rearrangements were called productive when the CDR3 lacked stop codons and stayed in frame with V and J; all others were non-productive. Following IMGT convention, CDR3 was defined as the stretch from the second conserved V-encoded cysteine up to the conserved J-encoded phenylalanine. In an earlier analysis of more than 550 of the donors, sequences lacking an unambiguous match to a single V gene segment were excluded. In an earlier analysis of 450 to 750 of the donors, a V segment was called functional when productive rearrangements were above 56.7%, and segregating when the standard deviation between donors exceeded 5%. To diagnose cytomegalovirus status from the catalog of TCR beta chain sequences, a statistical classification framework was built. In a later analysis, V and J genes were assigned by comparing TCR nucleotide sequences against IMGT/GENE-DB human TR gene sequences. Using the TCRdist pipeline, a later analysis assigned CDR3 sequences along with most-parsimonious VDJ recombination scenarios. In a later analysis, each TCR beta chain was defined by its CDR3 amino acid sequence together with its V-gene family, and reads lacking a unique V-gene family were excluded. As a way to deal with suspected cross-contamination and a sequencing artifact, a later analysis dropped approximately 590 nucleotide sequences that were highly shared and had low generation probability. In a later analysis, a clonal expansion index for each public chain was calculated from normalized within-repertoire ranks of inferred template counts. Generation probabilities in a later analysis came from a VDJ recombination model fitted to out-of-frame rearrangements, and those results were checked against IGoR. In a later analysis, TCR-TCR, TCR-HLA and TCR-CMV co-occurrence was scored with hypergeometric tests, and a repertoire-size bias correction was applied to TCR pairs. A later analysis estimated false discovery rates by permuting HLA or CMV assignments 20 times. In a later analysis, co-occurring TCRs were grouped using DBSCAN, and TCRdist sequence similarity was added for clustering within HLA-allele-positive subsets. Co-occurrence clustering excluded repertoires with fewer than 30,000 or more than 120,000 public chains, plus five with anomalous nucleotide sharing. The immuneACCESS repertoire file appears here via TCRdb, limited to in-frame rearrangements. These files lack a portion of the clones; in checked studies, under half of the deficit traces to unresolved V genes, and the cause of the others is not known. From that table come the V and J calls and clone size; the DNA was used to work out D and trimming. The sample table shows 160,000 or so clones, and over 70% are seen once. The ten top clones hold 1.3% of the sample.

The sample belongs to a study of cytomegalovirus exposure and HLA in healthy donors (dated 2017 in TCRdb). Broadly, across the study: An earlier analysis of approximately 640 of the donors reported approximately 290 Gb of sequence data and 120 million or so unique TCR beta sequences from roughly 180 million T cells. The study aimed to test whether signatures of past pathogen exposure could be identified by cataloging public T cell receptors. An earlier analysis of approximately 630 of the donors applied high-throughput TCR beta sequencing to assess whether each TCR beta V gene segment acted as functional or pseudogenic. HLA typing covered class I and class II loci at four-digit resolution. Of the 300 to 500 genotyped donors, 80% to 90% were placed in the genetic ancestry cluster associated with self-reported Caucasian donors. Typing coverage varied by locus: about 620-630 donors for A, B, C, DRB1 and DQB1; about 520 for DQA1; more than 600 for DPA1; approximately 450 for DPB1. Among around 400 genotyped donors of the cohort, an average of approximately 240,000 unique TCR beta nucleotide sequences was sequenced per donor, of which about 19% were non-productive. High-throughput TCR immunosequencing, statistical association of individual TCRs with disease status, and machine learning were combined to predict cytomegalovirus infection status. Using immunosequencing, the study profiled T cell repertoires from about 650 subjects and related those repertoires to cytomegalovirus serostatus. Because of strong linkage in the cohort, roughly five DR-DQ haplotypes were treated as single units for association and clustering. Every discovery cohort repertoire had been produced on one sequencing platform. A separate validation cohort of 100 to 150 different subjects was used in addition to the 666-subject first cohort. Rather than using new phenotypic data, the later analysis identified candidate immune exposures from TCR beta sequences and from how often those sequences occurred across donors. A later genetic analysis used genome-wide SNP genotypes for about three fifths of the 666 donors, treating that subset as a discovery cohort. About 280 gigabases of sequencing data and 70 million to 95 million unique TCR sequences made up an early release that covered over 550 HLA-typed donors. In a later analysis, previously published TCR beta repertoires from 500 to 750 donors were re-analyzed and high-resolution HLA genotyping was added so that TCR occurrence patterns could be studied. Donor age, sex, ethnicity and CMV serostatus were compiled alongside the repertoire data.

On the study overall, not on this receptor specifically: V-gene and J-gene trimming of TCR beta chains was associated with a missense DCLRE1C variant in a later genetic analysis, and the association was replicated in an independent cohort. The study listed approximately 160 TCR beta chains as associated with cytomegalovirus. Linkage disequilibrium might explain the correlated functional status among segregating V segments, but an unknown experimental factor could not be ruled out. A few of the identified cytomegalovirus-associated TCR beta chains were confirmed in vitro to be specific for cytomegalovirus antigens. Because counts were too low, seventeen rarely observed V segments, including chromosome 9 orphons, were excluded from the earlier analysis of several hundred of the donors. In an earlier analysis of about 540 of the donors, most TCR beta V segments were observed in productive rearrangements about 87% or about 30% of the time, broadly matching IMGT annotations. When HLA alleles, especially DR and DQ, strongly co-occurred, attributing TCR associations to individual alleles was difficult. Only TCR beta chains were sequenced in this cohort, and the absence of alpha or paired-chain data limited detectable features. A further reported finding was that TCR beta sequences accurately predicted the HLA-A and HLA-B alleles for most subjects in the first cohort. A cluster of highly shared sequence variants was judged likely to be a technical artifact of the sequencing pipeline. Some IMGT-functional V segments, including TRBV6-2 and TRBV6-3, could not be distinguished by the 87-base-pair reads and were therefore excluded. According to a later analysis, most CMV-associated TCR beta chains appeared to be HLA-restricted, and the HLA associations seemed to be driven largely by CMV exposure. Several of the top co-occurrence clusters appeared to be linked to parvovirus B19, influenza, CMV and Epstein-Barr virus, according to a later analysis. The only immune exposure information available for the cohort was CMV serostatus. According to a later genetic analysis, donors in an Asian-associated ancestry cluster had fewer N-insertions in productive TCRs than the roughly 700-donor mean. Specific HLA alleles were associated with more than 15,000 TCR beta sequences at a false discovery rate of 0.05 in a later analysis. The classifier was reported to diagnose cytomegalovirus status with high specificity and sensitivity in both the original cohort and the validation cohort. While some public TCRs were present in many individuals, most TCR sequences turned up only very rarely across donors. Presence/absence analyses assumed roughly uniform sequencing depth across donors, an assumption that may not hold. A later analysis found that HLA-associated TCR beta chains were more clonally expanded and had lower generation probabilities than equally common non-associated chains. Because HLA typing was unavailable for some donors at each locus, only the typed subset was used in association tests. It was suggested by the authors that the approach could potentially be generalized to other disease states and immunological phenotypes. According to a later analysis, TCR association rates differed among HLA loci, with DRB1 alleles showing the most associated TCRs and HLA-C alleles showing the fewest.

The cohort was made up of 666 healthy bone marrow donors. At the time of sampling, every cohort member was nominally healthy, though immune exposures that went unrecorded were likely present. The donor tested CMV seropositive, placing the donor among the 289 seropositive members of the cohort. Every donor gave a peripheral blood sample, and the peripheral blood mononuclear cells from that sample were used for TCR beta sequencing. The Qiagen DNeasy Blood Extraction Kit was used to extract genomic DNA from the blood cell samples. The clonotype comes from a man in his fifties or sixties in good health and CMV-seropositive. The V and J genes are TRBV14 and TRBJ2-1; 11 central nucleotides agree with TRBD2. Material: PBMCs. The DNA is TGTGCCAGCAGCCCGGACCGGCGAGTAGCGGGAGGGACAGCCTACAATGAGCAGTTCTTC. This encodes CASSPDRRVAGGTAYNEQFF.